This entry describes one TCR beta chain. The specificity of this receptor is unknown. Base qualities are not at hand, and no much larger clone is one base apart. Reading from cysteine to phenylalanine, the CDR3 counts 14 amino acids. Only the CDR3 DNA is retained, 42 bases long and in frame from the first base. The germline V gene encodes CDR1 SEHNR and CDR2 FQNEAQ (reference sequence). V loses 1 base of germline sequence and J loses 5 bases, and the interval between the two ends is 11 bases. TCRbeta CDR3 regions were amplified from genomic DNA using the immunoSEQ Assay, a bias-controlled multiplex PCR. The paper's data handling went like this. Nucleated cell counts per sample were estimated from amplification of reference gene primers within the assay. To quantify the absolute abundance of each unique TCRbeta CDR3 rearrangement, sequence reads were collapsed and filtered. For each sample, productive Simpson clonality was calculated as the square root of Simpson's diversity index across productive rearrangements. Entries here come from immuneACCESS through TCRdb and include only in-frame sequences with V and J called. Some clones fail to appear in such tables; in the studies checked, an unresolved V gene covers under half of the shortfall, and the cause of the remainder is unknown. V, J and clone size are those of that table, while D and trimming were read from the DNA. This sample has around 470,000 clones in its table, and roughly 87% of those were observed once. Jointly, the top ten make up 0.6% of the sample.

These data are taken from a study of blood T cell repertoires in COVID-19 (TCRdb year 2020). Background for the entire study: Samples covering the acute and convalescent phases of COVID-19 were provided by collaborators in the United States, Italy and Spain. The material from the prospective study consisted of cDNA or gDNA derived from T cells, B-cell-depleted T cells, or PBMCs. Where available, HLA class I and class II types were taken from metadata supplied by the sample provider and were not determined by assay-based typing. A de-identified subject ID, COVID-19 status, age in years and sex were almost always included in the sample metadata. Samples came from the ongoing ImmuneRACE study (first 160 participants) plus 1,254 subjects from 6 global collaborators. Subjects who had been exposed to COVID-19, were actively infected with it, or had recovered from it provided the deeply sampled blood TCRbeta repertoires that made up the dataset. The repertoires were released in a freely available public database intended as a resource for research on the immune response to SARS-CoV-2.

Enrolling through a virtual design, the prospective study's participants ranged in age from about 18 to 100 years and lived across 24 United States geographic areas. In the prospective study, participants were assigned to cohorts based on the clinical history participants reported in a screening survey and a study questionnaire. Recovered participants in ImmuneRACE Cohort 3 were defined as having two consecutive negative NP/OP PCR tests, clearance from a healthcare professional, or resolution of symptoms. Each participant in the prospective study had whole blood, serum and a nasopharyngeal or oropharyngeal swab collected by mobile phlebotomists. Prospective study participants could optionally give additional blood draws and questionnaires over a roughly 2-month period. Blood samples from the prospective study were shipped frozen or at room temperature prior to DNA extraction. Study-level results and caveats: How much clinical and demographic metadata was included differed by source and by participant, and the metadata was provided uncurated.

The sample comprised PBMCs or T cells enriched from blood (not recorded which). The V and J segments used are TRBV7-9 and TRBJ1-2; TRBD1 is perhaps the D gene, given 5 matching bases. The TCR sequence derives from a man between 18 and 29 years old who had recovered from COVID-19. The DNA is as follows: TGTGCCAGCAGCTTAGTGGAACAGGAGTATGGCTACACCTTC. The resulting protein is CASSLVEQEYGYTF.